This T cell receptor beta chain was sequenced for a study of blood T cell repertoires in COVID-19. Across the study: Both acute and convalescent COVID-19 samples were obtained from the United States, Italy and Spain. T cells, B-cell-depleted T cells, or PBMCs provided the cDNA or gDNA that served as material.

The protocol was immunoSEQ multiplex PCR, while the TCRdb copy is restricted to in-frame clones and leaves out a portion. Among about 99,000 clones, around 74% were seen once, and the ten largest hold 18%. The CDR3 covers 12 residues. V dropped 0 bases and J dropped 10 bases, with 7 bases sitting between them. Germline values: CDR1 LNHNV, CDR2 YYDKDF (reference sequence). The genes are TRBV15 and TRBJ2-1; tentatively, D is TRBD2 (6 bases). Material for sequencing was peripheral blood. The clonotype originates from a woman older than 75 with active or convalescent COVID-19. CDR3 DNA: TGTGCCACCAGCAGAGATCGGGGGGAGCAGTTCTTC. This sequence encodes CATSRDRGEQFF.